Below are 16 T cell receptor beta chains sequenced from a single sample in a study of radiation and T cells in renal cell carcinoma. The time point denotes: blood 4 weeks post-SBRT, at nephrectomy. The treatment here: 15 Gy SBRT to primary tumor, nephrectomy 4 weeks later. Sequencing was performed with immunoSEQ multiplex PCR; in TCRdb, only in-frame clones are kept and a portion is missing. The data hold 75,000 to 90,000 clones, with 70% to 90% observed a single time. This material consisted of blood, taken from a patient whose treatment included radiotherapy and nephrectomy. The receptor set was obtained from a woman in her 70s with renal cell carcinoma.

This chain links TRBV30 with TRBJ1-2; D is perhaps TRBD1 (6 bases). V was pared by 6 bases and J by 6 bases, with 20 bases between. From germline, CDR1 is GTSNPN and CDR2 SVGIG (reference sequence). The CDR3 is 14 amino acids. The CDR3 protein is CACPFEGGSNGYTF. The CDR3 DNA follows: TGTGCCTGCCCATTCGAGGGGGGGAGTAATGGCTACACCTTC.

This chain uses TRBV5-6 with TRBJ2-7; perhaps TRBD1 as D (6 bases). Trimming removed 2 bases from V and 6 bases from J, with 12 bases in between. Germline V gene sequence: CDR1 SGHDT, CDR2 YYEEEE. The CDR3 sequence is 13 residues long. The DNA of the CDR3 is TGTGCCAGCAGCTTCCCAGGGGCGGGCGAGCAGTACTTC. Encoded protein: CASSFPGAGEQYF.

This clone showed up just a few times. The J gene is TRBJ1-1, the V gene TRBV30; D unresolved. The CDR3 contains 11 residues. Trimming removed 6 bases at V and 0 bases at J, with 5 bases between. Germline-derived CDR1 and CDR2 are GTSNPN and SVGIG (reference sequence). The CDR3 loop is CACRMNTEAFF. CDR3 nucleotides: TGTGCCTGTAGGATGAACACTGAAGCTTTCTTT.

This clone was detected once. V gene TRBV30 combines with J gene TRBJ1-5; D is uncertain. The CDR3 consists of 14 residues. CDR1 and CDR2 from the germline V gene are GTSNPN and SVGIG (reference sequence). V lost 0 bases, J lost 1 base, and 7 bases lay in between. CDR3 region: CAWSVTRSNQPQHF. In DNA form, the CDR3 reads TGTGCCTGGAGTGTGACCAGGAGCAATCAGCCCCAGCATTTT.

This clone appeared once. The rearrangement uses TRBV7-9 and TRBJ2-7, with 8 bases aligning to TRBD2. Germline-derived CDR1 and CDR2 are SEHNR and FQNEAQ (reference sequence). V lost 5 bases and J lost 6; bases outside the gene matches: 6. The length of the CDR3 is 13 residues. The CDR3 is CASSAGTSGEQYF. CDR3 nucleotides: TGTGCCAGCAGCGCAGGCACTAGCGGCGAGCAGTACTTC.

The V and J genes are TRBV5-1 and TRBJ1-4, with 7 bases lining up with TRBD1. Trimming at V came to 0 bases and at J to 8 bases, leaving 4 bases not matched to a gene. Germline V lookup: CDR1 SGHRS, CDR2 YFSETQ. This CDR3 has 14 residues. The CDR3 loop reads CASSLDTGAEKLFF. The DNA of the CDR3 is TGCGCCAGCAGCTTGGACACAGGGGCCGAAAAACTGTTTTTT.

The gene calls are TRBV4-2 and TRBJ1-2; no clear D gene. The germline V gene has CDR1 LGHNA and CDR2 YNFKEQ. The V and J ends lost 0 bases and 1 base respectively, with 9 bases between them. The CDR3 has 15 residues. The CDR3 DNA is TGTGCCAGCAGCCAAGAGAACAGCCTTAACTATGGCTACACCTTC. As protein: CASSQENSLNYGYTF.

The CDR3 reads CASRHLEAFF. The CDR3 DNA is TGTGCCAGCCGACACCTTGAAGCTTTCTTT. V gene TRBV27 combines with J gene TRBJ1-1; D gene uncertain. Germline V gene data show CDR1 as MNHEY and CDR2 as SMNVEV (reference sequence). Deletions cut 8 bases from V and 7 bases from J, with 8 bases between. The CDR3 totals 10 residues.

In this sample, this clone turned up a few times. V is TRBV5-4 and J is TRBJ1-2, with no clear D. The germline V and J ends were trimmed by 0 bases and 8 bases, with 11 bases remaining between them. Germline V gene lookup returns CDR1 SGHNT and CDR2 YYREEE (reference sequence). The CDR3 has 13 residues. CDR3 sequence reads: CASSLGGLRGYTF. The CDR3 region has the DNA TGTGCCAGCAGCTTGGGCGGGCTCCGGGGCTACACCTTC.

The chain combines TRBV29-1 with TRBJ2-7; D gene uncertain. V lost 2 bases, J lost 5 bases, and 7 bases lay in between. CDR3 size: 11 residues. CDR1 and CDR2 from the germline V gene are SQVTM and ANQGSEA. As DNA, the CDR3 is TGCAGCGTTGAAAGCAGACACGAGCAGTACTTC. Translating gives CSVESRHEQYF.

This sequence joins TRBV7-2 and TRBJ2-7; 9 nucleotides line up with TRBD1. CDR3 length: 16 residues. Germline assignment: CDR1 SGHTA and CDR2 FQGNSA. The junction had 9 bases not matched to a gene; V was cut back by 2 bases and J by 4 bases. CDR3 sequence reads: CASSLRAGTGSYEQYF. The CDR3 DNA reads TGTGCCAGCAGCTTAAGGGCCGGGACAGGGTCTTACGAGCAGTACTTC.

CDR3 in amino acids: CASSTQGGGHYGYTF. CDR3 DNA sequence: TGTGCCAGCAGCACGCAGGGAGGGGGGCACTATGGCTACACCTTC. The chain has TRBV5-4 and TRBJ1-2; D might be TRBD1 (6 bases). V was pared by 4 bases and J by 3 bases, with 16 bases between. This CDR3 comprises 15 residues. Germline V gives CDR1 SGHNT, CDR2 YYREEE (reference sequence).

The chain joins TRBV28 to TRBJ2-2; no clear D gene. The CDR3 is 15 amino acids. Germline V gene lookup returns CDR1 MDHEN and CDR2 SYDVKM. V lost 7 bases, J lost 2 bases, and 14 bases lay in between. The CDR3 loop reads CASTPHTFNTGELFF. CDR3 in DNA: TGTGCCAGCACCCCCCACACTTTTAACACCGGGGAGCTGTTTTTT.

The chain employs TRBV14 and TRBJ2-6; a weak D match, TRBD1 (6 bases). This CDR3 has 18 residues. Trimming took off 0 bases at V and 0 bases at J, with 12 bases between the two ends. The V gene's germline CDR1 is SGHDN and CDR2 FVKESK. CDR3 amino acids: CASSQEDSPLSGANVLTF. The DNA of the CDR3 is TGTGCCAGCAGCCAAGAGGACAGCCCACTCTCTGGGGCCAACGTCCTGACTTTC.

The chain couples TRBV9 to TRBJ2-3; D may be TRBD1 or TRBD2 (5 bases each). The CDR3 is made up of 15 amino acids. Germline CDR1 reads SGDLS; CDR2 reads YYNGEE. V gave up 0 bases and J gave up 1 base, with 9 bases separating them. The CDR3 bases are TGTGCCAGCAGCGTAGTTGTGGGGGGCACAGATACGCAGTATTTT. This gives the protein CASSVVVGGTDTQYF.

CDR3 nucleotides: TGTGCCAGTAGTACCTCAGCGGAGACCCAGTACTTC. Translation gives CASSTSAETQYF. The chain carries TRBV19 and TRBJ2-5; D gene uncertain. The germline V gene encodes CDR1 LNHDA and CDR2 SQIVND (reference sequence). Trimming took off 4 bases at V and 5 bases at J, with 8 bases between the two ends. This CDR3 has 12 amino acids.